This T cell receptor beta chain stems from a study of cytomegalovirus exposure and HLA in healthy donors. Germline CDR1 and CDR2: SGHDT and YYEEEE. The ends lost 3 bases at V and 5 bases at J; junction bases unmatched: 12. The CDR3 spans 16 residues. Only in-frame clones appear in the TCRdb table, and some are missing; sequencing was by immunoSEQ multiplex PCR. The table has 150,000 to 250,000 clones, about 81% seen once. Worth noting for this clone: What it binds is not known.

Regarding the study as a whole: Reportedly, diagnosis of cytomegalovirus status by the classifier showed high specificity and sensitivity.

The chain uses TRBV5-6 and TRBJ2-5; 8 bases line up with TRBD1. Material for sequencing was PBMCs. The source is a woman in her 30s in good health and CMV-seronegative. This chain's CDR3 is CASSSLGTGRGETQYF. DNA of the CDR3: TGTGCCAGCAGCTCACTAGGGACAGGACGAGGCGAGACCCAGTACTTC.